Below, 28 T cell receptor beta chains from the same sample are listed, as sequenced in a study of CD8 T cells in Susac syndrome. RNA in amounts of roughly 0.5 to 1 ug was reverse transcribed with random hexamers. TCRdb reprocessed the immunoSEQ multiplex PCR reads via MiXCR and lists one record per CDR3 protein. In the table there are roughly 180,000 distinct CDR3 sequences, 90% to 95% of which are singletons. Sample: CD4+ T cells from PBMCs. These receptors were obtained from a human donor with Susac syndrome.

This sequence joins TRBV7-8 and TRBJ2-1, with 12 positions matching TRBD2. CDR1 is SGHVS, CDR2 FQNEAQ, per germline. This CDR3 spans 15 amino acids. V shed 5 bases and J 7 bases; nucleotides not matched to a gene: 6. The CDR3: CASSPSGRVKNEQFF. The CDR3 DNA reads TGTGCCAGCAGCCCTAGCGGGAGGGTGAAAAATGAGCAGTTCTTC. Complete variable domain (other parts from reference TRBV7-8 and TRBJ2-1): GAGVSQSPRYKVAKRGQDVALRCDPISGHVSLFWYQQALGQGPEFLTYFQNEAQLDKSGLPSDRFFAERPEGSVSTLKIQRTQQEDSAVYLCASSPSGRVKNEQFFGPGTRLTVL.

DNA for the CDR3: TGTGCCAGCAGCTTGGGGCGGTACATTAGTGGCTACACCTTC. It codes for CASSLGRYISGYTF. V and J are TRBV5-6 and TRBJ1-2; D ambiguous. The CDR3 is 14 residues long. The germline V gene has CDR1 SGHDT and CDR2 YYEEEE. The V end was cut by 0 bases, the J end by 7 bases, with 13 bases between.

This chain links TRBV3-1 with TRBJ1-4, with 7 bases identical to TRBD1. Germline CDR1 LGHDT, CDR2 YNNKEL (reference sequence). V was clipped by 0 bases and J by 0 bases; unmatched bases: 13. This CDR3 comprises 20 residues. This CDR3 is CASSQDGGGGQTTTNEKLFF. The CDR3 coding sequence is TGTGCCAGCAGCCAAGATGGGGGAGGGGGCCAAACAACAACTAATGAAAAACTGTTTTTT.

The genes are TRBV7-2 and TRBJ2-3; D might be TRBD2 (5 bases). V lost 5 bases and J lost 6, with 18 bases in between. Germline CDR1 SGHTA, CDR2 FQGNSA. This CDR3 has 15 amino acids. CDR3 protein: CASSPPGTLGDTQYF. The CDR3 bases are TGTGCCAGCAGCCCCCCGGGAACACTGGGGGATACGCAGTATTTT.

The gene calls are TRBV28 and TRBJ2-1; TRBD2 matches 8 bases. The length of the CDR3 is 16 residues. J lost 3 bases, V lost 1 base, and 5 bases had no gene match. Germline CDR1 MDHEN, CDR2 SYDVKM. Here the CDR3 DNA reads TGTGCCAGCAGTTTATTGAGCGGGAGAAGCTACAATGAGCAGTTCTTC. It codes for CASSLLSGRSYNEQFF.

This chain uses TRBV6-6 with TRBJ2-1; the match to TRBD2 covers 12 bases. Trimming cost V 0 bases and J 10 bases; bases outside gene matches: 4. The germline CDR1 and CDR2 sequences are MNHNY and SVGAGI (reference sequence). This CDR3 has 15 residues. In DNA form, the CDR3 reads TGTGCCAGCAGTTACTCGACTAGCGGGAGTTACGAGCAGTTCTTC. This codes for CASSYSTSGSYEQFF.

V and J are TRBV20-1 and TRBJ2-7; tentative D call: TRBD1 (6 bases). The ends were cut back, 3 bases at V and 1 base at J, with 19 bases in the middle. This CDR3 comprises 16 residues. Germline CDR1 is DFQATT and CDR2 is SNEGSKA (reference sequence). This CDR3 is CSASRLRGTRSYEQYF. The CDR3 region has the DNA TGCAGTGCTAGCCGTTTGAGGGGGACGAGATCCTACGAGCAGTACTTC.

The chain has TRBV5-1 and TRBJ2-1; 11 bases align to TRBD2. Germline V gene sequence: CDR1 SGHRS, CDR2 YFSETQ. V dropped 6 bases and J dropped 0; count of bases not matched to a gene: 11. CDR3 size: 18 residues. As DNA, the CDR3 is TGCGCCAGCACCCCCCCTAGCGGGGGGCTGTCCTCCTACAATGAGCAGTTCTTC. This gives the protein CASTPPSGGLSSYNEQFF.

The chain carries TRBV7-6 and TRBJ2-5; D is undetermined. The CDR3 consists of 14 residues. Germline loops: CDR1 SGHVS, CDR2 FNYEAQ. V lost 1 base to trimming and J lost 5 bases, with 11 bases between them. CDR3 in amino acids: CASSLGVTLETQYF. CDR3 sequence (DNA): TGTGCCAGCAGCTTAGGGGTTACCTTGGAGACCCAGTACTTC.

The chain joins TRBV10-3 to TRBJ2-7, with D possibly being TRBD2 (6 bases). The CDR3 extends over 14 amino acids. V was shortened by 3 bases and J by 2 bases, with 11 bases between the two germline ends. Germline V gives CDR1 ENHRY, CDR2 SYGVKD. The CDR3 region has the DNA TGTGCCATCAGTGAACGGGACTCGCCCTACGAGCAGTACTTC. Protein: CAISERDSPYEQYF.

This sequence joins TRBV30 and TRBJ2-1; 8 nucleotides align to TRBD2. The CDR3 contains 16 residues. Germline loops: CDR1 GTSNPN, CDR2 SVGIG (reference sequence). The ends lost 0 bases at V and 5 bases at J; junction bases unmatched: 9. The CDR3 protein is CAWSVLTSGFNNEQFF. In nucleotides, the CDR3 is TGTGCCTGGAGTGTACTAACTAGCGGCTTCAACAATGAGCAGTTCTTC. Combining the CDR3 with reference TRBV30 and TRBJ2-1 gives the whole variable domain SQTIHQWPATLVQPVGSPLSLECTVEGTSNPNLYWYRQAAGRGLQLLFYSVGIGQISSEVPQNLSASRPQDRQFILSSKKLLLSDSGFYLCAWSVLTSGFNNEQFFGPGTRLTVL.

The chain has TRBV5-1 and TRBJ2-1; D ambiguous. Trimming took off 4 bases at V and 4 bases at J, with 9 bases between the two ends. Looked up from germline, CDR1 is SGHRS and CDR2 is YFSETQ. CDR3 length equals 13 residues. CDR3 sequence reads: CASSVDIYNEQFF. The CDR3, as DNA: TGCGCCAGCAGCGTCGACATTTACAATGAGCAGTTCTTC.

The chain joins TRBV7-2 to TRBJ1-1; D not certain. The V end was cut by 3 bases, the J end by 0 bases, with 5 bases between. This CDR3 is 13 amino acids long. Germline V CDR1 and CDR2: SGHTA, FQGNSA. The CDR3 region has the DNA TGTGCCAGCAGCTTGGTAGTGAACACTGAAGCTTTCTTT. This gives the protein CASSLVVNTEAFF.

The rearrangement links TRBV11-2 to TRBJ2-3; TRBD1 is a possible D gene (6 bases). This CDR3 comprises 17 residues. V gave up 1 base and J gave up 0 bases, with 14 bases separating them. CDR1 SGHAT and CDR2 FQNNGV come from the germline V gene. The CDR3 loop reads CASSLGLGASSTDTQYF. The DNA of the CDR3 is TGTGCCAGCAGCTTAGGCTTGGGGGCTTCTAGCACAGATACGCAGTATTTT.

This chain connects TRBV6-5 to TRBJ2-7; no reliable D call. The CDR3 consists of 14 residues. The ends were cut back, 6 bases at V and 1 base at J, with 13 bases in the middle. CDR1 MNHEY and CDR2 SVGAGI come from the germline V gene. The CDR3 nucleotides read TGTGCCAGCAGCCCCGGTAGGGCTTCCTACGAGCAGTACTTC. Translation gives CASSPGRASYEQYF.

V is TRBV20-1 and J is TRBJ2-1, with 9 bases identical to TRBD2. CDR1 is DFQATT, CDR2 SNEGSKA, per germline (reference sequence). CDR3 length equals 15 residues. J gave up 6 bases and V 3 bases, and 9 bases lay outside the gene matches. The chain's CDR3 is CSARRPSGEFNEQFF. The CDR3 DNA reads TGCAGTGCTAGGCGGCCTAGCGGGGAGTTCAATGAGCAGTTCTTC.

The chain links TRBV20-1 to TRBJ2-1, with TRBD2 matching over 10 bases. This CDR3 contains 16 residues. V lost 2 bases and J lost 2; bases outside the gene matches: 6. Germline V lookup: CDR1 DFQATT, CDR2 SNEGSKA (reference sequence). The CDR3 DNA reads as TGCAGTGCTAGAACCTTAGCGGGGGGACCCTACAATGAGCAGTTCTTC. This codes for CSARTLAGGPYNEQFF.

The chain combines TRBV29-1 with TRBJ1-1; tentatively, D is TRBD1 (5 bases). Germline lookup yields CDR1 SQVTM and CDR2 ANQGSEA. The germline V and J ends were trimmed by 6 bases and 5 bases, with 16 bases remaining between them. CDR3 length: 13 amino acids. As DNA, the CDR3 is TGCAGCGTGGATAAGACGGGGGGGACTGAAGCTTTCTTT. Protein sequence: CSVDKTGGTEAFF.

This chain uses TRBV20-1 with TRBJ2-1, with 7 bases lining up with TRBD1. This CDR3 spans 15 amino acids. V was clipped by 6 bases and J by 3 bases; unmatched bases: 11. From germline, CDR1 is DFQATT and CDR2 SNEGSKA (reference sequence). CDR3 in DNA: TGCAGTGCAAAAGACAGGGTCCAGGTCTACAATGAGCAGTTCTTC. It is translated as CSAKDRVQVYNEQFF.

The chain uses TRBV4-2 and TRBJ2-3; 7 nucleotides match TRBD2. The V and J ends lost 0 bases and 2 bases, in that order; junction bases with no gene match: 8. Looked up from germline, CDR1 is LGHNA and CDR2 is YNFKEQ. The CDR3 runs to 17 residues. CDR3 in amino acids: CASSQDSRGGSTDTQYF. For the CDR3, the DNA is TGTGCCAGCAGCCAAGATTCGAGGGGAGGGTCCACAGATACGCAGTATTTT.

The CDR3 DNA follows: TGTGCCAGCAGCCGGGGTGGAACGAACACCGGGGAGCTGTTTTTT. The encoded protein is CASSRGGTNTGELFF. The J gene is TRBJ2-2, the V gene TRBV4-2; D uncertain. Germline values: CDR1 LGHNA, CDR2 YNFKEQ. The germline V and J ends were trimmed by 4 bases and 0 bases, with 9 bases remaining between them. CDR3 length equals 15 residues.

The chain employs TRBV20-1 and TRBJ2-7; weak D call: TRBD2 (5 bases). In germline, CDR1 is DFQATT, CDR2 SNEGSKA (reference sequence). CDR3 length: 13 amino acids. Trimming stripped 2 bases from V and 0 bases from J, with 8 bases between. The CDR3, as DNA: TGCAGTGCTAGATGGCTAGCCTCCTACGAGCAGTACTTC. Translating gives CSARWLASYEQYF.

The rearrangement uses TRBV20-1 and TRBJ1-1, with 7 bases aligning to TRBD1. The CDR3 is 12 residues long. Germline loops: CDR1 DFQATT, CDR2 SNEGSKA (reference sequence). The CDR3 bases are TGCAGGGGACAGAACATGAACACTGAAGCTTTCTTT. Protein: CRGQNMNTEAFF.

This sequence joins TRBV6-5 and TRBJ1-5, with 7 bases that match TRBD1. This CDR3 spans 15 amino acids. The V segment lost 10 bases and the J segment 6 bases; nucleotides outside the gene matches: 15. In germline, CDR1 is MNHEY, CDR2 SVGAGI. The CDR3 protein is CAIPSGTEIVQPQHF. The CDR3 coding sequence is TGTGCCATCCCCTCTGGGACAGAGATTGTTCAGCCCCAGCATTTT.

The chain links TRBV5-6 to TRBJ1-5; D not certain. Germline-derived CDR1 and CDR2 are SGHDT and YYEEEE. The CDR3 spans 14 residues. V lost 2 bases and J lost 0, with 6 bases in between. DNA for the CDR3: TGTGCCAGCAGCTTCCTCAATAGCAATCAGCCCCAGCATTTT. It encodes CASSFLNSNQPQHF.

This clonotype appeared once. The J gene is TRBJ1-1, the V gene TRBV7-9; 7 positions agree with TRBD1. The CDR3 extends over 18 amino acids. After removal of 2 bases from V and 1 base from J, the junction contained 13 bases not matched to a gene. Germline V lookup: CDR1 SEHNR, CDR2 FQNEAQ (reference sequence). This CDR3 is CASSLTRQGLGANTEAFF. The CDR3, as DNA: TGTGCCAGCAGCTTAACTCGACAGGGACTAGGGGCGAACACTGAAGCTTTCTTT.

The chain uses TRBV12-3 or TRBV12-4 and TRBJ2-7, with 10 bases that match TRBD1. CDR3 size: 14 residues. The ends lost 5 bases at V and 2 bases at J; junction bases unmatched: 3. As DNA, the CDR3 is TGTGCCAGCAGTCCGACAGGGGGCACCTACGAGCAGTACTTC. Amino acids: CASSPTGGTYEQYF.

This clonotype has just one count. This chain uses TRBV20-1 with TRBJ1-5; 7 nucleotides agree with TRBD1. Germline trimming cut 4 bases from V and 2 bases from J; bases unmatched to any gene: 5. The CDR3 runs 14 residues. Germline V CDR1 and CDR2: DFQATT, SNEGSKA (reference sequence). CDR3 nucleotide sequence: TGCAGTGCTATAACCGGGACAGGCAATCAGCCCCAGCATTTT. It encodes CSAITGTGNQPQHF.